This T cell receptor (beta chain) appears in the sequencing data of a study of blood T cells in healthy people across ages. Study-level findings and limits: The fall in TCR beta diversity per million T cells was roughly linear with age.

Aged roughly 6 to 95, donors were systemically healthy Caucasians from Russia. PBMCs, at least 7 million per sample, were isolated. About this clonotype itself: Its specificity is not known. A read error may produce the germline difference seen at one junction end.

The authors ran a second PCR of roughly 6 to 12 cycles using a sample-barcoded 5' primer and a J-beta primer mix. A 12-random-nucleotide template-switch adaptor tagged each cDNA molecule. TCRdb ran MiXCR on the 5' RACE reads and lists one entry per CDR3 protein. The sample has 1,500,000 or so distinct CDR3 sequences, around 59% seen once. The sequenced sample was blood. The clonotype comes from a man aged 18-30 years in good health.

In nucleotides, the CDR3 is TGCGCCAGCGGCCAAGCCCTGGGCTCCTACGAGCAGTACTTC. Encoded protein: CASGQALGSYEQYF. The chain carries TRBV4-3 and TRBJ2-7, with unresolved D. The CDR3 is 14 amino acids. Germline CDR1 and CDR2: LGHNA and YSLEER.